These T cell receptor beta chains were read from a single sample in a study of human CD4 T cells and Enterobacteriaceae. The method was immunoSEQ multiplex PCR; TCRdb's version includes in-frame clones alone and lacks a portion of them. This table holds roughly 28,000 clones, approximately 81% found once. The sample consisted of memory CD4+ T cells from blood. These receptors originate from a human donor in good health. Each CDR3 is given with its conserved first and last residue. D genes are given only for firm matches. Clone size, where shown, is once, few, many, or a class for clones that have expanded.

TGTGCCAGCAGCTCGCTAGCGCGGACAGATACGCAGTATTTT CASSSLARTDTQYF NA TRBJ2-3 NA TRBV13
TGCGCCAGCAGTGAGTCCGGGACAGGGTATGAGCAGTTCTTC CASSESGTGYEQFF NA TRBJ2-1 TRBD1 TRBV10-1
TGCAGTGCTAGACTAACGGATGAGCAGTTCTTC CSARLTDEQFF NA TRBJ2-1 NA TRBV20-1
TGCGCCAGCAGCTTGGTGGGGGAAGGAACGCAGTATTTT CASSLVGEGTQYF NA TRBJ2-3 NA TRBV5-1
TGTGCCAGCAGGACAGGGGGCGAGTGGGAGACCCAGTACTTC CASRTGGEWETQYF few TRBJ2-5 TRBD1 TRBV6-6
TGTGCCAGTAGGACGGGACAGGTGATGCAGCCCCAGCATTTT CASRTGQVMQPQHF NA TRBJ1-5 TRBD1 TRBV19
TGCGCCAGCAGCCCAATCGGGGGCACCTCCTACAATGAGCAGTTCTTC CASSPIGGTSYNEQFF NA TRBJ2-1 NA TRBV10-2
TGCGCCAGCAGCTTGAGACAGGGGGGGATGAACACTGAAGCTTTCTTT CASSLRQGGMNTEAFF NA TRBJ1-1 TRBD1 TRBV5-1
TGTGCCTGGACTCCCGCGGGGGGGCCCTACAATGAGCAGTTCTTC CAWTPAGGPYNEQFF NA TRBJ2-1 TRBD2 TRBV30
TGCGCCAGCAGCTTGGAAGGTCAGGGTCGGATCGAGCAGTACTTC CASSLEGQGRIEQYF NA TRBJ2-7 NA TRBV5-1
TGTGCCAGCAGCCAGAACCCCTCCCAAGGACGGAACTACGAGCAGTACTTC CASSQNPSQGRNYEQYF NA TRBJ2-7 NA TRBV4-2
TGTGCCAGCAGCTTGTGGGGGGGAAATGGCTACACCTTC CASSLWGGNGYTF few TRBJ1-2 NA TRBV5-4
TGTGCCACCAGCAGAGATCCGTCTCAGCCCCAGCATTTT CATSRDPSQPQHF medium-sized TRBJ1-5 NA TRBV15
TGTGCCAGCCACTTAGAGACTGGGGGCTACGAGCAGTACTTC CASHLETGGYEQYF NA TRBJ2-7 NA TRBV2
TGTGCCAGCAGTCCCGGGGGTAGCGGGGGGGCCCATACGCAGTATTTT CASSPGGSGGAHTQYF NA TRBJ2-3 TRBD2 TRBV6-6
TGCGCCAGCAGCTCCGCGGGTAATCCGGGTCAGCCCCAGCATTTT CASSSAGNPGQPQHF once TRBJ1-5 NA TRBV5-1